This T cell receptor beta chain stems from a study of OX40 agonist ivuxolimab in advanced cancers. To note about this clone: Its target is unknown.

Here immunoSEQ multiplex PCR was the method, and the copy in TCRdb shows in-frame clones only, minus some. The table shows about 70,000 clones, with roughly 86% occurring only once. General study results and limits: Antigen specificity remained undetermined for the expanded peripheral T cells.

The source of this sequence is an adult with an advanced solid tumor such as melanoma, head and neck, liver or kidney cancer. Sequenced here: CD4+ or CD8+ T cells sorted from blood, sampled in a trial of the OX40 agonist ivuxolimab.

CDR3 sequence (DNA): TGCGCCAGCAGCGACAGGGAAACAGATACGCAGTATTTT. Residues: CASSDRETDTQYF. The chain is built from TRBV10-1 and TRBJ2-3, with 7 positions matching TRBD1. Looked up from germline, CDR1 is WNHNN and CDR2 is SYGVQD (reference sequence). This CDR3 is 13 amino acids long. After removal of 6 bases from V and 3 bases from J, the junction contained 3 bases not matched to a gene.